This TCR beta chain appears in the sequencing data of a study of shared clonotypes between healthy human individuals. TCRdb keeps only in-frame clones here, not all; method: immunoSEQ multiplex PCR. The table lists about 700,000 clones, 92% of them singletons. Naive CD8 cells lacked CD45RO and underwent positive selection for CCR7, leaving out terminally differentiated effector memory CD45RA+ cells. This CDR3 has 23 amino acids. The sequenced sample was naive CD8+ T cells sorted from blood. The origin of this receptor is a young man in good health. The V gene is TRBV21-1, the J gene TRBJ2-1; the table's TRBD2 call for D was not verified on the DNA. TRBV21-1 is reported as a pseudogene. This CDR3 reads CASSKEKGTGTSGRTGVDNEQFF. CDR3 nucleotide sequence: TGTGCCAGCAGCAAAGAAAAGGGGACAGGGACTAGCGGGAGGACGGGGGTAGACAATGAGCAGTTCTTC.